This passage covers 21 T cell receptor beta chains from one sample sequenced in a study. Amplification of TRBV12-4/TRBJ1-2 clonotypes used adaptor-ligated barcode primers. TCRdb re-called the multiplex PCR reads through MiXCR, storing one row per CDR3 protein. The repertoire includes around 1,200 distinct CDR3 sequences, 25% of them detected once, and approximately 7% sits in the top ten. Cells sorted as Tregs were CD4+, CD25+ and CD127-/low. The sample taken for sequencing was tumor-infiltrating Tregs sorted from the breast tumor. The receptor source for this set is a female donor with breast cancer.

This clonotype is large (0.1 to 1%) in the sample. J is TRBJ1-2 and V is TRBV12-3 or TRBV12-4; D is possibly TRBD1 (5 bases). V lost 5 bases, J lost 4 bases, and 14 bases lay in between. The CDR3 is 14 residues long. Here the CDR3 reads CASSGTAFTYGYTF. The DNA for the CDR3 is TGTGCCAGCAGTGGGACCGCTTTTACCTATGGCTACACCTTC.

The CDR3 nucleotides are TGTGCCAGCAGTTTACTGAGTGTTTATGGCTACACCTTC. Translating it yields CASSLLSVYGYTF. This sequence joins TRBV12-3 or TRBV12-4 and TRBJ1-2, with no clear D. V lost 2 bases to trimming and J lost 5 bases, with 9 bases between them. This CDR3 is built from 13 residues.

This clonotype is categorized as hyperexpanded (1% or more). This rearrangement joins TRBV12-3 or TRBV12-4 to TRBJ1-2; 7 bases line up with TRBD1. V shed 6 bases, J shed 3 bases, and the junction held 7 bases outside the gene matches. CDR3 length equals 14 residues. CDR3 DNA sequence: TGTGCCAGCAGGATGACAGGGCAGGACTATGGCTACACCTTC. The encoded protein is CASRMTGQDYGYTF.

In its sample, this clonotype is medium-sized. V gene TRBV12-3 or TRBV12-4 combines with J gene TRBJ1-2; D uncertain. Trimming removed 6 bases from V and 6 bases from J, with 17 bases in between. There are 14 residues in the CDR3. The CDR3: CASSLDVVEDGYTF. CDR3 in DNA: TGTGCCAGCAGCCTCGATGTGGTGGAGGATGGCTACACCTTC.

The chain is built from TRBV12-3 or TRBV12-4 and TRBJ1-2; D gene uncertain. The CDR3 spans 13 residues. V shed 3 bases and J shed 6 bases, with 11 bases lying between them. CDR3 nucleotides: TGTGCCAGCAGTTTGTTGGGTTTAAATGGCTACACCTTC. As protein: CASSLLGLNGYTF.

The V gene is TRBV12-3 or TRBV12-4, the J gene TRBJ1-2, with D possibly being TRBD1 (5 bases). The V end lost 1 base, the J end lost 4 bases, and 13 bases lay between the germline ends. This CDR3 is built from 15 residues. The DNA of the CDR3 is TGTGCCAGCAGTTTAGTGGCAGGGAACGGCTATGGCTACACCTTC. Its protein product is CASSLVAGNGYGYTF.

This clonotype is termed medium-sized (0.01 to 0.1%). This chain links TRBV12-3 or TRBV12-4 with TRBJ1-2; tentatively, D is TRBD1 (6 bases). The V and J ends lost 5 bases and 8 bases respectively, with 12 bases between them. The CDR3 runs 12 residues. DNA for the CDR3: TGTGCCAGCAGTAGGGCAGGGGAGGGCTACACCTTC. Its protein is CASSRAGEGYTF.

This clonotype has only one observation. The V call is TRBV12-3 or TRBV12-4, the J call TRBJ1-2; 8 nucleotides align to TRBD1. Trimming cost V 5 bases and J 8 bases; bases outside gene matches: 7. CDR3 length: 13 residues. The CDR3 sequence is CASSPGQGGGYTF. For the CDR3, the DNA is TGTGCCAGCAGTCCAGGACAGGGCGGCGGCTACACCTTC.

The chain joins TRBV12-3 or TRBV12-4 to TRBJ1-2; tentatively, D is TRBD1 (5 bases). The CDR3 consists of 13 residues. Trimming took off 7 bases at V and 8 bases at J, with 17 bases between the two ends. As DNA, the CDR3 is TGTGCCAGCACCCTATACGACAGCTACGGCTACACCTTC. It is translated as CASTLYDSYGYTF.

This clonotype was observed a few times. The junction shows a germline mismatch at one end, possibly a read error. The chain links TRBV12-3 or TRBV12-4 to TRBJ1-2, with TRBD1 as a possible D gene (5 bases). The CDR3 spans 13 residues. The CDR3 coding sequence is TGTGCCAGCAGCTTAGGGACTCCCGGTGGCTACACCTTC. Residues: CASSLGTPGGYTF.

This clonotype is large in the sample. The rearrangement uses TRBV12-3 or TRBV12-4 and TRBJ1-2; no reliable D call. The CDR3 sequence is 12 residues long. Trimming removed 6 bases from V and 5 bases from J, with 10 bases in between. In DNA, the CDR3 is TGTGCCAGCAGCCAGGATCCTTATGGCTACACCTTC. Amino acid sequence: CASSQDPYGYTF.

This clonotype counts as large. J is TRBJ1-2 and V is TRBV12-3 or TRBV12-4; 9 bases line up with TRBD1. The J segment lost 3 bases and the V segment lost 6 bases, leaving 5 bases of the junction unmatched. This CDR3 has 14 amino acids. The CDR3 DNA is TGTGCCAGCAGGCCCGGGACAGGGTACTATGGCTACACCTTC. Translating it yields CASRPGTGYYGYTF.

This clonotype is a singleton in its sample. The chain has TRBV12-3 or TRBV12-4 and TRBJ1-2, with D hard to call. V was cut by 3 bases and J by 5 bases, with 7 bases left in between. This CDR3 spans 12 amino acids. The CDR3 coding sequence is TGTGCCAGCAGTTTTGGGTCTTATGGCTACACCTTC. Residues: CASSFGSYGYTF.

The chain links TRBV12-3 or TRBV12-4 to TRBJ1-2; the D gene is possibly TRBD1 (5 bases). The CDR3 length is 13 residues. The V end was cut by 1 base, the J end by 11 bases, with 14 bases between. In DNA form, the CDR3 reads TGTGCCAGCAGTTTAGGGACATGGATGTCGTACACCTTC. This sequence encodes CASSLGTWMSYTF.

The chain has TRBV12-3 or TRBV12-4 and TRBJ1-2, with 7 bases that match TRBD1. V gave up 7 bases and J gave up 4 bases; unmatched junction bases: 9. This CDR3 region has 14 residues. The DNA of the CDR3 is TGTGCCAGCAACCGCGACGGGACAGTCTATGGCTACACCTTC. Translated: CASNRDGTVYGYTF.

In its sample, this clonotype is large. The rearrangement links TRBV12-3 or TRBV12-4 to TRBJ1-2; D ambiguous. Trimming pared 1 base from V and 3 bases from J, leaving 6 bases between. The CDR3 covers 13 residues. The CDR3 DNA reads TGTGCCAGCAGTTTAGGGGATTACTATGGCTACACCTTC. Translating it yields CASSLGDYYGYTF.

This clonotype is large in the sample. The chain is built from TRBV12-3 or TRBV12-4 and TRBJ1-2; D not certain. Trimming took 4 bases from V and 4 from J, leaving 13 bases between them. This CDR3 region has 14 residues. In DNA form, the CDR3 reads TGTGCCAGCAGTTATTATGGGGTCGGCTATGGCTACACCTTC. Its protein product is CASSYYGVGYGYTF.

This clonotype is classed as large. This chain connects TRBV12-3 or TRBV12-4 to TRBJ1-2; D remains unclear. V lost 1 base and J lost 5, with 5 bases in between. This CDR3 is built from 12 residues. The CDR3, as DNA: TGTGCCAGCAGTTTAGATCTATATGGCTACACCTTC. It is translated as CASSLDLYGYTF.

The V gene is TRBV12-3 or TRBV12-4, the J gene TRBJ1-2; tentative D call: TRBD1 (5 bases). The CDR3 covers 13 residues. Between the trimmed V and J ends, which lost 1 base and 4 bases, there was a span of 7 bases. The CDR3 nucleotides are TGTGCCAGCAGTTTAGGCAGGGTCTATGGCTACACCTTC. Translating it yields CASSLGRVYGYTF.

This clonotype showed up just a few times. The CDR3 loop is CASSTGQGYGYTF. The CDR3 bases are TGTGCCAGCAGTACCGGACAGGGCTATGGCTACACCTTC. The V gene is TRBV12-3 or TRBV12-4, the J gene TRBJ1-2; 8 bases are a match to TRBD1. The CDR3 sequence is 13 residues long. V trimming: 5 bases; J trimming: 4 bases; junction bases outside the gene matches: 3.

This clonotype is classed as medium-sized. This chain connects TRBV12-3 or TRBV12-4 to TRBJ1-2; no clear D. CDR3 length: 13 amino acids. V lost 4 bases, J lost 5 bases, and 11 bases lay in between. The CDR3 DNA reads TGTGCCAGCAGTTGTTACCGAAGTTATGGCTACACCTTC. Translated, it gives CASSCYRSYGYTF.